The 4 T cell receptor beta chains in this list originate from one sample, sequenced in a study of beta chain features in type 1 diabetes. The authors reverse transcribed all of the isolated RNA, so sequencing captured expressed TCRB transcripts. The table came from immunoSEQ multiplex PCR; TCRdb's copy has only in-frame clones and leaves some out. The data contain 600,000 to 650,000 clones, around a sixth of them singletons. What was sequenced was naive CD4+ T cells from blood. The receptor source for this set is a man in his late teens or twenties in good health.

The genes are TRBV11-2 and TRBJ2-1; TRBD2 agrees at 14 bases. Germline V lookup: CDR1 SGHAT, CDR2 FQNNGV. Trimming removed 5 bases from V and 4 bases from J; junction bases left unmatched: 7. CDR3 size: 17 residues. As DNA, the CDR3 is TGTGCCAGCAGCCCCCGACTAGCGGGAGGGCGGTACAATGAGCAGTTCTTC. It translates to CASSPRLAGGRYNEQFF.

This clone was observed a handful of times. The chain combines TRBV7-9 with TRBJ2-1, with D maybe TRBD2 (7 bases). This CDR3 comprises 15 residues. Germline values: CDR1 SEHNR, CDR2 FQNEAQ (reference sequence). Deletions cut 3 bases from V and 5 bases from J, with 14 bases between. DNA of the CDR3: TGTGCCAGCAGCTTGGGCGGGGGCCCCCACAATGAGCAGTTCTTC. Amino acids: CASSLGGGPHNEQFF.

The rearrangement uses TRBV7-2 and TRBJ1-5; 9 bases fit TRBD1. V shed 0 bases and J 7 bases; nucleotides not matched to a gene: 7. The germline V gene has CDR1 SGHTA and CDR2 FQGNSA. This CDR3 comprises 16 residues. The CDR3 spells CASSLAETGGSQPQHF. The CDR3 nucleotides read TGTGCCAGCAGCTTAGCGGAGACAGGGGGATCCCAGCCCCAGCATTTT.

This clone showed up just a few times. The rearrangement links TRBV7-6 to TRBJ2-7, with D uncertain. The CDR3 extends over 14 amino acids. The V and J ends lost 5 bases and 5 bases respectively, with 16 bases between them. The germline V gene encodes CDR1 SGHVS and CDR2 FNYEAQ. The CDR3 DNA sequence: TGTGCCAGCAGCCGCTCCTGGGGAACAAACGAGCAGTACTTC. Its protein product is CASSRSWGTNEQYF.